This paragraph covers one T cell receptor beta chain sequence. Researchers ran the PCR with 60 Vbeta and 13 Jbeta primers. Sequenced by immunoSEQ multiplex PCR; TCRdb stores in-frame clones only, minus some. The sample has approximately 100,000 clones; 65% to 80% are singletons. This entry comes from a study of cytomegalovirus exposure and HLA in healthy donors. This receptor was obtained from a man aged 50 to 59 in good health and CMV-seronegative. The sample taken for sequencing was PBMCs.

Written as DNA, the CDR3 is TGTGCCAGCAGCTTGGAAGGGGGACCAGAAGCTTTCTTT. Amino acids: CASSLEGGPEAFF. The chain combines TRBV5-8 with TRBJ1-1; weak D call: TRBD1 (6 bases). In germline, CDR1 is SGHTS, CDR2 YDEGEE. Trimming took 0 bases from V and 8 from J, leaving 11 bases between them. The CDR3 has 13 amino acids.